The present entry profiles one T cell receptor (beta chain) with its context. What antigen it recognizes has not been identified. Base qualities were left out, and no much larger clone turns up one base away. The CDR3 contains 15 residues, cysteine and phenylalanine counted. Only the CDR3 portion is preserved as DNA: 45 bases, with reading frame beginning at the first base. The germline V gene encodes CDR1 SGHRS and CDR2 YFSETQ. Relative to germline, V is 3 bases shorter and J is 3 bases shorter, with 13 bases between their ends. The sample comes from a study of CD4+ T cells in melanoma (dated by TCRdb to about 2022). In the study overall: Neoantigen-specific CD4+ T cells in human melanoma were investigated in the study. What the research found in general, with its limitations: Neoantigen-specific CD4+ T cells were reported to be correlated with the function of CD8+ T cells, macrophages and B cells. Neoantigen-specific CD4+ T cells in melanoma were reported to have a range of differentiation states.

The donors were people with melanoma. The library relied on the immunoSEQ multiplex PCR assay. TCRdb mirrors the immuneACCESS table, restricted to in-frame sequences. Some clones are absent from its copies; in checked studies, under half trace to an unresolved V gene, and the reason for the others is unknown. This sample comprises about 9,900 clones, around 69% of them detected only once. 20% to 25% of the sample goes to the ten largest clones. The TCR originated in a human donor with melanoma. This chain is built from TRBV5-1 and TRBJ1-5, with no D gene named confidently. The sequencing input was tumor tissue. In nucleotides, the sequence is TGCGCCAGCAGCTGGGGAGGAGGAGACAATCAGCCCCAGCATTTT. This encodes CASSWGGGDNQPQHF.